The rows below give T cell receptor beta chains drawn from one sample of a study of control samples from healthy donors and cancer patients. Sequenced by immunoSEQ multiplex PCR; TCRdb stores in-frame clones only, minus some. The sample yields approximately 100,000 clones, 80% to 90% seen once. The sample was blood. These receptors were obtained from a man younger than 40 in good health. Each CDR3 is given with its conserved first and last residue. The D gene is left open where the match is weak. Only part of the rows carry a size: once, few, many, or a class if the clone is expanded.

CDR3nt: TGTGCCACCAGTCCCCGGGGGACCTCCTACAATGAGCAGTTCTTC
CDR3aa: CATSPRGTSYNEQFF
j_gene: TRBJ2-1
v_gene: TRBV24-1
abundance: -
len: 15
d_gene: -

CDR3nt: TGTGCCAGCAGTGCAAGAAATACAGGGGGGGGTGAGCAGTTCTTC
CDR3aa: CASSARNTGGGEQFF
j_gene: TRBJ2-1
v_gene: TRBV27
abundance: -
len: 15
d_gene: -

CDR3nt: TGTGCCAGCAGCCGGGAGGTGGCGTACCAAGAGACCCAGTACTTC
CDR3aa: CASSREVAYQETQYF
j_gene: TRBJ2-5
v_gene: TRBV5-6
abundance: -
len: 15
d_gene: TRBD2

CDR3nt: TGTGCTAGTGGTTTGAGGGCAGGGGGCGGCGGGGGCTACACCTTC
CDR3aa: CASGLRAGGGGGYTF
j_gene: TRBJ1-2
v_gene: TRBV12-5
abundance: -
len: 15
d_gene: TRBD1

CDR3nt: TGTGCCAGTAGTGATACCTACGAGCAGTACTTC
CDR3aa: CASSDTYEQYF
j_gene: TRBJ2-7
v_gene: TRBV19
abundance: -
len: 11
d_gene: -

CDR3nt: TGCGCCAGCAGCCAAGAATGGGACAGGGGGCTTTACGAGCAGTACTTC
CDR3aa: CASSQEWDRGLYEQYF
j_gene: TRBJ2-7
v_gene: TRBV5-1
abundance: -
len: 16
d_gene: TRBD1

CDR3nt: TGTGCCAGCTCACCACCCGGATTGACTAGCGGAAACTCCTACGAGCAGTACTTC
CDR3aa: CASSPPGLTSGNSYEQYF
j_gene: TRBJ2-7
v_gene: TRBV18
abundance: -
len: 18
d_gene: TRBD2

CDR3nt: TGCGCCAGCAGCCAAGATTTCTTAAGGAGTCACGAGCAGTACTTC
CDR3aa: CASSQDFLRSHEQYF
j_gene: TRBJ2-7
v_gene: TRBV4-3
abundance: once
len: 15
d_gene: -

CDR3nt: TGTGCCAGCTCACCAAGGGCCTTCTACGAGCAGTACTTC
CDR3aa: CASSPRAFYEQYF
j_gene: TRBJ2-7
v_gene: TRBV18
abundance: once
len: 13
d_gene: -

CDR3nt: TGCGCCAGCAGCCCTGACGGAATGAACACTGAAGCTTTCTTT
CDR3aa: CASSPDGMNTEAFF
j_gene: TRBJ1-1
v_gene: TRBV4-3
abundance: -
len: 14
d_gene: -

CDR3nt: TGTGCCAGCAGCCTCCGGGACAGGAGGAACACCGGGGAGCTGTTTTTT
CDR3aa: CASSLRDRRNTGELFF
j_gene: TRBJ2-2
v_gene: TRBV9
abundance: -
len: 16
d_gene: TRBD1

CDR3nt: TGTGCCAGCAGCTTAGGCGGTGGTGAAGCTTTCTTT
CDR3aa: CASSLGGGEAFF
j_gene: TRBJ1-1
v_gene: TRBV7-9
abundance: -
len: 12
d_gene: -

CDR3nt: TGTGCCAGTAGTACGGGACAGGGGCTTGGAGGCTACACCTTC
CDR3aa: CASSTGQGLGGYTF
j_gene: TRBJ1-2
v_gene: TRBV19
abundance: -
len: 14
d_gene: TRBD1

CDR3nt: TGTGCCAGCAGTGCTTTCAGGGGGCGTGAGCAGTACTTC
CDR3aa: CASSAFRGREQYF
j_gene: TRBJ2-7
v_gene: TRBV6-4
abundance: -
len: 13
d_gene: TRBD1

CDR3nt: TGTGCCAGCCTACTAGCGGGAGGGCCCAATGAGCAGTTCTTC
CDR3aa: CASLLAGGPNEQFF
j_gene: TRBJ2-1
v_gene: TRBV3-1/TRBV3-2
abundance: few
len: 14
d_gene: TRBD2

CDR3nt: TGTGCCAGCACCACCACCCCCGGGACTTACACAGATACGCAGTATTTT
CDR3aa: CASTTTPGTYTDTQYF
j_gene: TRBJ2-3
v_gene: TRBV5-4
abundance: once
len: 16
d_gene: -

CDR3nt: TGTGCCTGCACCGTAGAGGCTCAAACAACTAATGAAAAACTGTTTTTT
CDR3aa: CACTVEAQTTNEKLFF
j_gene: TRBJ1-4
v_gene: TRBV9
abundance: -
len: 16
d_gene: -

CDR3nt: TGTGCCAGCAGCGCAAACACAGATACGCAGTATTTT
CDR3aa: CASSANTDTQYF
j_gene: TRBJ2-3
v_gene: TRBV9
abundance: -
len: 12
d_gene: -

CDR3nt: TGTGCCAGCAGCGCTACCGGGACAGGGGTTTCACCCCTCCACTTT
CDR3aa: CASSATGTGVSPLHF
j_gene: TRBJ1-6
v_gene: TRBV13
abundance: -
len: 15
d_gene: TRBD1

CDR3nt: TGTGCCAGCAGTTTAGTAGGTCTATCTGGGGGTGAAAAACTGTTTTTT
CDR3aa: CASSLVGLSGGEKLFF
j_gene: TRBJ1-4
v_gene: TRBV28
abundance: -
len: 16
d_gene: -

CDR3nt: TGTGCCATCAGCACCACCAACGGGGGGGCAGGGGAGACCCAGTACTTC
CDR3aa: CAISTTNGGAGETQYF
j_gene: TRBJ2-5
v_gene: TRBV10-3
abundance: -
len: 16
d_gene: TRBD2

CDR3nt: TGTGCCAGTAGTCAACAAGGCCGCAGTTCCTACGAGCAGTACTTC
CDR3aa: CASSQQGRSSYEQYF
j_gene: TRBJ2-7
v_gene: TRBV19
abundance: once
len: 15
d_gene: -

CDR3nt: TGTGCCAGCAGTTCCGGGGGCACTGAAGCTTTCTTT
CDR3aa: CASSSGGTEAFF
j_gene: TRBJ1-1
v_gene: TRBV7-9
abundance: -
len: 12
d_gene: -

CDR3nt: TGCGCCAGCAGCTTGGGGGGGCGGGAATTCGTAAATGAGCAGTTCTTC
CDR3aa: CASSLGGREFVNEQFF
j_gene: TRBJ2-1
v_gene: TRBV5-1
abundance: -
len: 16
d_gene: -

CDR3nt: TGTGCCAGCAGTAAAACCGGGACGTCACCTAGCACAGATACGCAGTATTTT
CDR3aa: CASSKTGTSPSTDTQYF
j_gene: TRBJ2-3
v_gene: TRBV27
abundance: -
len: 17
d_gene: -

CDR3nt: TGTGCCAGCAGCGCGCAGACAGGGGGCTCCTACAATGAGCAGTTCTTC
CDR3aa: CASSAQTGGSYNEQFF
j_gene: TRBJ2-1
v_gene: TRBV5-6
abundance: -
len: 16
d_gene: TRBD1

CDR3nt: TGTGCCAGCAGTTACAATCAGCGGGAGTTTCTTGAGACCCAGTACTTC
CDR3aa: CASSYNQREFLETQYF
j_gene: TRBJ2-5
v_gene: TRBV6-2/TRBV6-3
abundance: once
len: 16
d_gene: TRBD2

CDR3nt: TGTGCCAGCAGCCAAGGGGAAGGGACTAGCGGGAGTTGGGTTTACAATGAGCAGTTCTTC
CDR3aa: CASSQGEGTSGSWVYNEQFF
j_gene: TRBJ2-1
v_gene: TRBV3-1/TRBV3-2
abundance: -
len: 20
d_gene: TRBD2